This TCR beta chain came from a study of T cells in Graves' hyperthyroidism and ophthalmopathy. Study-level findings and limits: Separating ophthalmopathy from stable hyperthyroidism was achieved by a 13 V-J model.

Worth noting for this clonotype: As yet, its antigen is unknown.

This CDR3 contains 15 residues. The V gene's germline CDR1 is LNHDA and CDR2 SQIVND (reference sequence). V lost 5 bases and J lost 0, with 11 bases in between. Authors of the study amplified TCR beta CDR3 regions from RNA transcripts. HTBI primers were employed in a first-round RT-PCR of the TCR CDR3. TCRdb processed the multiplex PCR reads anew with MiXCR; each CDR3 protein has one entry. The table includes 110,000 to 150,000 distinct CDR3 sequences, less than 25% detected once. The gene calls are TRBV19 and TRBJ2-4; no clear D. The sample consisted of blood. This clonotype originated in a woman aged 50 to 65 with Graves' hyperthyroidism that later progressed to Graves' ophthalmopathy. This CDR3 is CASSPMDLAKNIQYF. DNA for the CDR3: TGTGCCAGTAGTCCCATGGACCTAGCCAAAAACATTCAGTACTTC.